A selection of T cell receptor beta chains follows, all from one sample in a study of OX40 agonist ivuxolimab in advanced cancers. Profiling relied on immunoSEQ multiplex PCR, and the TCRdb table lists in-frame clones only, not all of them. The data contain tens of thousands of clones, approximately 90% of them singletons. This sample comprised CD4+ or CD8+ T cells sorted from blood, obtained in a trial of the OX40 agonist ivuxolimab. These receptors all come from an adult with an advanced solid tumor such as melanoma, head and neck, liver or kidney cancer. CDR3s include the opening cysteine and the closing phenylalanine or tryptophan. The order of the fields is CDR3 length, V gene, CDR3 protein.

cdr3_length: 14; v_call: TRBV19; cdr3_aa: CASMDSLSTDTQYF
cdr3_length: 15; v_call: TRBV11-2; cdr3_aa: CASSGWDSRNTEAFF
cdr3_length: 15; v_call: TRBV15; cdr3_aa: CASGAEGATNEKLFF
cdr3_length: 15; v_call: TRBV11-2; cdr3_aa: CASSLGPGSIDTQYF
cdr3_length: 14; v_call: TRBV5-6; cdr3_aa: CASRSTGASYEQYF
cdr3_length: 16; v_call: TRBV28; cdr3_aa: CASSLRARDYTDTQYF
cdr3_length: 15; v_call: TRBV6-5; cdr3_aa: CASSTRTGRADTQYF
cdr3_length: 13; v_call: TRBV2; cdr3_aa: CASSERSLLKAFF
cdr3_length: 11; v_call: TRBV19; cdr3_aa: CASSPGDTQYF
cdr3_length: 13; v_call: TRBV15; cdr3_aa: CATSGRGQNIQYF
cdr3_length: 15; v_call: TRBV27; cdr3_aa: CASSLRRLGLDTQYF
cdr3_length: 18; v_call: TRBV21-1; cdr3_aa: CASSKVTSGDNSYNEQFF
cdr3_length: 15; v_call: TRBV19; cdr3_aa: CASSIAGTGYTEAFF
cdr3_length: 14; v_call: TRBV7-9; cdr3_aa: CASRAKGVNYGYTF
cdr3_length: 12; v_call: TRBV19; cdr3_aa: CASSTGDETQYF
cdr3_length: 16; v_call: TRBV21-1; cdr3_aa: CASSKDPDGGTREQYF
cdr3_length: 16; v_call: TRBV27; cdr3_aa: CASSSGLTGFTDTQYF
cdr3_length: 15; v_call: TRBV6-5; cdr3_aa: CASTPDIGLINTQYF
cdr3_length: 14; v_call: TRBV30; cdr3_aa: CAWSVDSGVYEQYF
cdr3_length: 17; v_call: TRBV9; cdr3_aa: CASSDAPGQSSYNEQFF
cdr3_length: 16; v_call: TRBV6-1; cdr3_aa: CASSEGPWDSNQPQHF
cdr3_length: 13; v_call: TRBV7-9; cdr3_aa: CASSPERRREQYF
cdr3_length: 16; v_call: TRBV7-3; cdr3_aa: CASSLYPQGVTGELFF
cdr3_length: 16; v_call: TRBV9; cdr3_aa: CASSAGTTVQGTEAFF
cdr3_length: 13; v_call: TRBV27; cdr3_aa: CASSRGTVYGYTF
cdr3_length: 14; v_call: TRBV2; cdr3_aa: CASRARGALTEAFF
cdr3_length: 13; v_call: TRBV30; cdr3_aa: CAWSQDGNTEAFF
cdr3_length: 15; v_call: TRBV28; cdr3_aa: CASTLSPDYSYEQYF
cdr3_length: 15; v_call: TRBV4-2; cdr3_aa: CASSQEMTNTGELFF
cdr3_length: 16; v_call: TRBV5-1; cdr3_aa: CATNRALAGGSDTQYF
cdr3_length: 17; v_call: TRBV7-8; cdr3_aa: CASSLGLREATRYEQYF
cdr3_length: 18; v_call: TRBV27; cdr3_aa: CASSLSMLAVANTGELFF
cdr3_length: 14; v_call: TRBV19; cdr3_aa: CASSMNWAQETQYF
cdr3_length: 18; v_call: TRBV19; cdr3_aa: CASSIIWSPSGPYNEQFF
cdr3_length: 14; v_call: TRBV6-1; cdr3_aa: CASPLPAENTEAFF
cdr3_length: 14; v_call: TRBV30; cdr3_aa: CAWRDRSGYNEQFF
cdr3_length: 13; v_call: TRBV5-5; cdr3_aa: CASRLAGGYEQYF
cdr3_length: 14; v_call: TRBV19; cdr3_aa: CASSPAGQGDIQYF
cdr3_length: 14; v_call: TRBV7-9; cdr3_aa: CASSGSFWRETQYF
cdr3_length: 16; v_call: TRBV5-5; cdr3_aa: CASSLDSGSVLDEQYF
cdr3_length: 23; v_call: TRBV27; cdr3_aa: CASSYLDRGHRRLAGEDTDTQYF
cdr3_length: 14; v_call: TRBV6-1; cdr3_aa: CASSPGLAAYEQYF
cdr3_length: 15; v_call: TRBV4-1; cdr3_aa: CASRGTGGAETEAFF
cdr3_length: 16; v_call: TRBV5-6; cdr3_aa: CASSLATGVVGETQYF
cdr3_length: 11; v_call: TRBV28; cdr3_aa: CASSPGAEQYF
cdr3_length: 12; v_call: TRBV30; cdr3_aa: CAWSWEVGELFF
cdr3_length: 15; v_call: TRBV13; cdr3_aa: CASSLYRAGAGELFF
cdr3_length: 16; v_call: TRBV29-1; cdr3_aa: CSVDPYTEGDYNEQFF
cdr3_length: 15; v_call: TRBV19; cdr3_aa: CASSAYSIVPDTQYF
cdr3_length: 15; v_call: TRBV21-1; cdr3_aa: CASSKAASGSNEQFF
cdr3_length: 13; v_call: TRBV7-3; cdr3_aa: CASSLRPAGELFF
cdr3_length: 18; v_call: TRBV27; cdr3_aa: CASSPRNGGRGASYEQYF
cdr3_length: 15; v_call: TRBV29-1; cdr3_aa: CSAPGGGGGADTQYF
cdr3_length: 15; v_call: TRBV7-8; cdr3_aa: CASSLLAGSSYEQYF
cdr3_length: 14; v_call: TRBV6-5; cdr3_aa: CASSSGAGFYEQYF
cdr3_length: 16; v_call: TRBV19; cdr3_aa: CASSIFRDRPNSEAFF
cdr3_length: 12; v_call: TRBV19; cdr3_aa: CASTQGANGYTF
cdr3_length: 17; v_call: TRBV4-1; cdr3_aa: CASSQDVNRGINQPQHF
cdr3_length: 13; v_call: TRBV28; cdr3_aa: CASSFGLNYGYTF
cdr3_length: 14; v_call: TRBV28; cdr3_aa: CATFVRGPNYEQYF